What follows are 5 T cell receptor beta chains derived from one specimen sequenced in a study of technical replicates of blood from a handful of donors. Generated by immunoSEQ multiplex PCR, the TCRdb table keeps only in-frame clones and is missing some. The sample includes tens of thousands of clones, approximately 92% seen only once; the top ten take approximately 3.9%. Sequenced material: PBMCs. These receptor sequences come from a human donor in good health. Some clones in this sample may be carry-over from other donors' samples.

The gene calls are TRBV30 and TRBJ1-2; 10 bases align to TRBD1. The CDR3 totals 14 residues. Germline V gene data show CDR1 as GTSNPN and CDR2 as SVGIG (reference sequence). V lost 0 bases, J lost 6 bases, and 4 bases stayed unmatched. Here the CDR3 reads CAWSVWDRGDGYTF. The CDR3 bases are TGTGCCTGGAGTGTTTGGGACAGGGGAGATGGCTACACCTTC.

The V call is TRBV6-6, the J call TRBJ1-1, with a possible D match to TRBD1 (5 bases). The CDR3 length is 15 residues. Trimming shortened V by 0 bases and J by 2 bases, and 10 bases separated the two germline ends. Germline CDR1 is MNHNY and CDR2 is SVGAGI (reference sequence). The CDR3 region has the DNA TGTGCCAGCAGTTACTCGGGGGGGGGTAACACTGAAGCTTTCTTT. It codes for CASSYSGGGNTEAFF.

V usage is TRBV30 and J usage is TRBJ2-5, with 10 bases identical to TRBD2. V was clipped by 3 bases and J by 4 bases; unmatched bases: 2. There are 13 residues in the CDR3. CDR1 is GTSNPN and CDR2 is SVGIG in the germline V gene (reference sequence). The CDR3 DNA is TGTGCCTGGAGAGTAGCGGGAGGAGAGACCCAGTACTTC. This encodes CAWRVAGGETQYF.

The rearrangement joins TRBV6-6 to TRBJ2-5; 10 bases agree with TRBD2. Germline V gene sequence: CDR1 MNHNY, CDR2 SVGAGI (reference sequence). The CDR3 totals 14 residues. The chain's CDR3 is CAGRASGSVETQYF. Here the CDR3 DNA reads TGTGCGGGGAGGGCTAGCGGGAGCGTTGAGACCCAGTACTTC.

This chain links TRBV5-1 with TRBJ2-3; D possibly corresponds to TRBD2 (5 bases). Germline assignment: CDR1 SGHRS and CDR2 YFSETQ. V was clipped by 0 bases and J by 3 bases, with 8 bases between them. The CDR3 sequence is 14 residues long. The CDR3, as DNA: TGCGCCAGCAGCTTGGGGGAGCATACAGATACGCAGTATTTT. This codes for CASSLGEHTDTQYF.